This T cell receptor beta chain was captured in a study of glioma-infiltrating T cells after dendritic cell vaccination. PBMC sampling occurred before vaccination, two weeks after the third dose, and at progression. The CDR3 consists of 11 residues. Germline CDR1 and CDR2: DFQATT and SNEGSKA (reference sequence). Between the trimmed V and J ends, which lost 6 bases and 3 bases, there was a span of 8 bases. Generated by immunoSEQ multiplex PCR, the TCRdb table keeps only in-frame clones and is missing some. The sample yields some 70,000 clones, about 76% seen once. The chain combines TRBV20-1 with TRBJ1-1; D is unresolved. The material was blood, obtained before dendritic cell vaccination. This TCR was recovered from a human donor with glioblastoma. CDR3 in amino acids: CSAPFYTEAFF. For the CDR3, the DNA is TGCAGTGCCCCCTTTTACACTGAAGCTTTCTTT.